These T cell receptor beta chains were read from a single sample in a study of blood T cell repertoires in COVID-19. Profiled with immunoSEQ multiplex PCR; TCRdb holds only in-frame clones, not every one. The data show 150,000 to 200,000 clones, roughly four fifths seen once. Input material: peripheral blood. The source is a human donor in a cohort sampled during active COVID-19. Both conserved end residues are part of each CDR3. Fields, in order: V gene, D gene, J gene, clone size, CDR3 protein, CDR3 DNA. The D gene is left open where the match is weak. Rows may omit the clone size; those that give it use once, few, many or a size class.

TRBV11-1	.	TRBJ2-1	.	CASSLEGGEQFF	TGTGCCAGCAGTCTCGAGGGAGGCGAGCAGTTCTTC
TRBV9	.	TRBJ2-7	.	CASGRGGEQYF	TGTGCCAGCGGAAGGGGTGGCGAGCAGTACTTC
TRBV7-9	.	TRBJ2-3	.	CASSLISTLVDTQYF	TGTGCCAGCAGCCTAATATCTACCCTTGTAGATACGCAGTATTTT
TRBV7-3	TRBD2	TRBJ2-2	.	CASSSPGIAGGAGELFF	TGTGCCAGCAGCTCCCCGGGGATAGCGGGAGGGGCCGGGGAGCTGTTTTTT
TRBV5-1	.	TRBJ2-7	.	CASSSRAMEGEQYF	TGCGCCAGCAGCTCGAGGGCCATGGAGGGAGAGCAGTACTTC
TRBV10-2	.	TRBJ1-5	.	CASRTGFNQPQHF	TGCGCCAGCAGGACGGGTTTTAATCAGCCCCAGCATTTT
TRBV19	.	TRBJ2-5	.	CASRRGGQETQYF	TGTGCCAGTAGGAGGGGGGGCCAAGAGACCCAGTACTTC
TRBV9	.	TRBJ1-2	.	CASTLTPDRSDYGYTF	TGTGCCAGCACTCTAACTCCCGACAGGAGTGACTATGGCTACACCTTC
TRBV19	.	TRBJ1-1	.	CASSARTAMNTEAFF	TGTGCCAGTAGTGCTAGGACAGCTATGAACACTGAAGCTTTCTTT
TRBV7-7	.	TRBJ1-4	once	CASSPQGQGEKLFF	TGTGCCAGCAGTCCCCAGGGGCAGGGTGAAAAACTGTTTTTT
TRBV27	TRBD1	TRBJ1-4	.	CASSLSGQGDEKLFF	TGTGCCAGCAGTTTATCGGGACAGGGGGATGAAAAACTGTTTTTT
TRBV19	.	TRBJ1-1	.	CASSKRDTEAFF	TGTGCCAGTAGTAAACGGGACACTGAAGCTTTCTTT
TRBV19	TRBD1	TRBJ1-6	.	CASSIRQGDMSSPLHF	TGTGCCAGTAGTATCCGACAGGGGGACATGAGCTCACCCCTCCACTTT
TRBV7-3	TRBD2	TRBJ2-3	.	CASSSGLAGGDTQYF	TGTGCCAGCAGCTCGGGACTAGCGGGAGGAGATACGCAGTATTTT
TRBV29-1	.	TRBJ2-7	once	CSVGSGEQYF	TGCAGCGTTGGGTCGGGCGAGCAGTACTTC
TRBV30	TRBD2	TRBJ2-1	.	CAWSATGGISDEQFF	TGTGCCTGGAGTGCCACCGGGGGGATCTCGGATGAGCAGTTCTTC
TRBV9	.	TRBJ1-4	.	CASSVGGTTNEKLFF	TGTGCCAGCAGCGTAGGCGGGACAACTAATGAAAAACTGTTTTTT
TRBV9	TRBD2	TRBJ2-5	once	CASASGQETQYF	TGTGCCAGTGCTAGCGGCCAAGAGACCCAGTACTTC
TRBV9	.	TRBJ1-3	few	CASSSREGHSGNTIYF	TGTGCCAGCAGCTCCCGGGAAGGGCACTCTGGAAACACCATATATTTT
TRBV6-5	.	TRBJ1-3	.	CASSDRSSGNTIYF	TGTGCCAGCAGCGACAGGTCCTCTGGAAACACCATATATTTT
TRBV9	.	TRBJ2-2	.	CASSVGGPTGELFF	TGTGCCAGCAGCGTCGGGGGTCCCACCGGGGAGCTGTTTTTT
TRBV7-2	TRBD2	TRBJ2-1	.	CASSLGLAEHEQFF	TGTGCCAGCAGCTTGGGACTAGCGGAGCATGAGCAGTTCTTC
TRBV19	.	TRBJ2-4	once	CASSIRGARLAKNIQYF	TGTGCCAGTAGTATAAGAGGTGCCCGGCTAGCCAAAAACATTCAGTACTTC
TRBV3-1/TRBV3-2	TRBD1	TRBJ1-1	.	CASSLKGAKSNTEAFF	TGTGCCAGCAGCCTTAAGGGGGCAAAGTCGAACACTGAAGCTTTCTTT
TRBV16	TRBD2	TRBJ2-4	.	CASSQSGTSGPKNIQYF	TGTGCCAGCAGCCAATCAGGGACTAGCGGCCCCAAAAACATTCAGTACTTC
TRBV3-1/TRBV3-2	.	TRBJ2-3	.	CASSPGGIGEGTDTQYF	TGTGCCAGCAGCCCGGGGGGCATCGGGGAAGGGACAGATACGCAGTATTTT
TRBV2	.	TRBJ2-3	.	CASRGHSDTQYF	TGTGCCAGCAGAGGACACTCGGATACGCAGTATTTT
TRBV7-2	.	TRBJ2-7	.	CASSTSRLRVSEQYF	TGTGCCAGCAGCACTAGCCGGCTCCGGGTGAGCGAGCAGTACTTC
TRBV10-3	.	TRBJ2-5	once	CAISESKATEETQYF	TGTGCCATCAGTGAGTCGAAAGCGACAGAAGAGACCCAGTACTTC
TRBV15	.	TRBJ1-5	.	CATSREAGIGQPQHF	TGTGCCACCAGCAGAGAAGCAGGGATCGGTCAGCCCCAGCATTTT
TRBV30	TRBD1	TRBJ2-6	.	CAWKARGLFGANVLTF	TGTGCCTGGAAGGCCAGGGGGCTATTCGGGGCCAACGTCCTGACTTTC
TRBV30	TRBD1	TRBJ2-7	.	CAWSRTGGRDEQYF	TGTGCCTGGAGTCGGACAGGGGGCAGGGACGAGCAGTACTTC
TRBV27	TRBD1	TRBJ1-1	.	CASSTRQGMNTEAFF	TGTGCCAGCAGTACCAGACAGGGGATGAACACTGAAGCTTTCTTT
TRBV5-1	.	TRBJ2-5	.	CASSLVAGEGAQYF	TGCGCCAGCAGCTTGGTGGCGGGAGAGGGGGCCCAGTACTTC
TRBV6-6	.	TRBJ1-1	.	CASSSKAVGSNTEAFF	TGTGCCAGCAGTTCCAAAGCGGTGGGTAGCAACACTGAAGCTTTCTTT
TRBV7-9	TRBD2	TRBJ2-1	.	CASSLLAGGPYNEQFF	TGTGCCAGCAGCTTACTAGCGGGAGGACCCTACAATGAGCAGTTCTTC
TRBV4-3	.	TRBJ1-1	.	CASSQETRNEAFF	TGCGCCAGCAGCCAAGAGACACGGAACGAAGCTTTCTTT
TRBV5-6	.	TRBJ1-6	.	CASSFRQVYNSPLHF	TGTGCCAGCAGCTTCCGACAGGTGTATAATTCACCCCTCCACTTT
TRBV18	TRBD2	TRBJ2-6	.	CASSPVTSGVSGANVLTF	TGTGCCAGCTCACCAGTGACTAGCGGGGTCTCTGGGGCCAACGTCCTGACTTTC
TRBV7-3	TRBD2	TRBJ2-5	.	CASSSLAGAGETQYF	TGTGCCAGCAGCTCCTTAGCGGGAGCAGGGGAGACCCAGTACTTC
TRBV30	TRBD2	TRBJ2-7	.	CAWASGRPRNEQYF	TGTGCCTGGGCTAGCGGGAGGCCGAGAAACGAGCAGTACTTC
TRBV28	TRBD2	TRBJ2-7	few	CASSLGGFTYEQYF	TGTGCCAGCAGTTTGGGGGGGTTTACCTACGAGCAGTACTTC
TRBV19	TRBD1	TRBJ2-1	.	CASKFGQGATDEQFF	TGTGCCAGTAAGTTTGGACAGGGGGCAACCGATGAGCAGTTCTTC
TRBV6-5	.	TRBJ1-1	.	CASSPRRTNTEAFF	TGTGCCAGCAGCCCACGGAGAACGAACACTGAAGCTTTCTTT
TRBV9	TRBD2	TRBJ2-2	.	CASSPQGLAGRLNTGELFF	TGTGCCAGCAGCCCGCAGGGACTAGCGGGAAGATTGAACACCGGGGAGCTGTTTTTT
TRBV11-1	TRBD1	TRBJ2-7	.	CASSLGQGTYEQYF	TGTGCCAGCAGCTTGGGACAGGGAACCTACGAGCAGTACTTC
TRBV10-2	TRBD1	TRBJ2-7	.	CASRTGGGYEQYF	TGCGCCAGCCGGACAGGGGGTGGGTACGAGCAGTACTTC
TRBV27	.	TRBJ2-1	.	CASSLNRVPYNEQFF	TGTGCCAGCAGTTTGAACAGGGTACCCTACAATGAGCAGTTCTTC
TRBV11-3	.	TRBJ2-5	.	CASSLASPGAGQETQYF	TGTGCCAGCAGCTTAGCTTCCCCAGGGGCAGGGCAAGAGACCCAGTACTTC
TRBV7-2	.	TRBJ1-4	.	CASSPLGRPNEKLFF	TGTGCCAGCAGCCCCCTGGGGAGGCCTAATGAAAAACTGTTTTTT